A selection of T cell receptor beta chains follows, all from one sample in a study of cytomegalovirus exposure and HLA in healthy donors. Using immunoSEQ multiplex PCR, the repertoire was profiled, and TCRdb retains in-frame clones only, with some absent. Of some 200,000 clones detected, about 10% appear once; the ten largest clones hold 1% to 1.5%. Material: PBMCs. The source is a woman aged 25 to 39 in good health and CMV-seropositive. CDR3s include the opening cysteine and the closing phenylalanine or tryptophan. A D gene is named only where the DNA matches it firmly. Not all rows give a size; the values are once, few, many and, for expanded clones, a class.

d_call,j_call,v_call,clone_size,cdr3_aa,cdr3_nt
.,TRBJ2-7,TRBV11-2,.,CASSLNSGSSYEQYF,TGTGCCAGCAGCCTTAATAGTGGGAGCTCCTACGAGCAGTACTTC
.,TRBJ1-3,TRBV2,few,CASRQVPSSGNTIYF,TGTGCCAGTCGACAGGTCCCATCCTCTGGAAACACCATATATTTT
.,TRBJ2-7,TRBV5-4,.,CASSYGFSYEQYF,TGTGCCAGCAGCTACGGTTTCTCCTACGAGCAGTACTTC
.,TRBJ2-5,TRBV5-1,few,CASSLQGQETQYF,TGCGCCAGCAGCTTGCAGGGCCAAGAGACCCAGTACTTC
.,TRBJ2-1,TRBV29-1,few,CSVEGGSYNEQFF,TGCAGCGTTGAGGGGGGCTCCTACAATGAGCAGTTCTTC
TRBD2,TRBJ2-7,TRBV7-2,few,CASSTPSGTVSYEQYF,TGTGCCAGCAGCACCCCTAGCGGGACGGTCTCCTACGAGCAGTACTTC
TRBD2,TRBJ2-7,TRBV5-1,.,CASSLEPSGVSYEQYF,TGCGCCAGCAGCTTGGAACCTAGCGGGGTTTCCTACGAGCAGTACTTC
TRBD1,TRBJ2-2,TRBV9,few,CASSTTGTANTGELFF,TGTGCCAGCAGCACTACCGGGACAGCGAACACCGGGGAGCTGTTTTTT
.,TRBJ2-5,TRBV7-9,few,CASSYTKRGIGETQYF,TGTGCCAGCAGCTACACAAAACGGGGGATTGGGGAGACCCAGTACTTC
.,TRBJ1-5,TRBV15,few,CATSMGQNNQPQHF,TGTGCCACCAGCATGGGACAAAACAATCAGCCCCAGCATTTT
TRBD1,TRBJ2-5,TRBV7-7,.,CASGLGQGQETQYF,TGTGCCAGCGGCTTAGGACAGGGCCAAGAGACCCAGTACTTC
.,TRBJ2-7,TRBV7-9,.,CASSLRDNSYEQYF,TGTGCCAGCAGCTTACGGGACAACTCCTACGAGCAGTACTTC
.,TRBJ1-4,TRBV10-1,.,CASKYGEKLFF,TGCGCCAGCAAATACGGGGAAAAACTGTTTTTT
TRBD2,TRBJ2-7,TRBV27,few,CASSTRTSGREISSYEQYF,TGTGCCAGCAGTACACGGACTAGCGGGAGGGAGATTAGCTCCTACGAGCAGTACTTC
.,TRBJ1-5,TRBV5-6,few,CASSSGSQPQHF,TGTGCCAGCAGCTCAGGGTCCCAGCCCCAGCATTTT
TRBD2,TRBJ2-1,TRBV11-2,.,CASSFPFSGRADNEQFF,TGTGCCAGCAGCTTCCCCTTTAGCGGGAGGGCCGACAATGAGCAGTTCTTC
.,TRBJ2-5,TRBV4-2,.,CAGSQTTTGTETQYF,TGTGCCGGCAGCCAAACGACGACGGGAACAGAGACCCAGTACTTC
TRBD2,TRBJ2-3,TRBV6-5,few,CASRIAGGYGDTQYF,TGTGCCAGCCGAATAGCGGGAGGGTACGGAGATACGCAGTATTTT
TRBD2,TRBJ2-1,TRBV29-1,.,CSVEGLAGVSNEQFF,TGCAGCGTTGAAGGACTAGCGGGAGTTTCGAATGAGCAGTTCTTC
.,TRBJ1-2,TRBV5-6,.,CASSSGDKSGYTF,TGTGCCAGCAGCTCAGGGGATAAGTCGGGCTACACCTTC
.,TRBJ2-7,TRBV6-1,few,CASSESGGFYEQYF,TGTGCCAGCAGTGAATCCGGAGGATTCTACGAGCAGTACTTC
.,TRBJ2-3,TRBV9,few,CASSVNYQGRSTDTQYF,TGTGCCAGCAGCGTAAACTACCAGGGGCGCAGCACAGATACGCAGTATTTT
TRBD1,TRBJ1-1,TRBV5-1,few,CASSGQGNTEAFF,TGCGCCAGCAGTGGACAGGGGAACACTGAAGCTTTCTTT
.,TRBJ2-5,TRBV7-2,.,CASSLGARDQETQYF,TGTGCCAGCAGCTTGGGGGCTCGCGACCAAGAGACCCAGTACTTC
.,TRBJ2-5,TRBV2,.,CASSNPRTGKQETQYF,TGTGCCAGCAGCAACCCCCGGACTGGAAAGCAAGAGACCCAGTACTTC
TRBD1,TRBJ2-2,TRBV5-8,few,CASSPDRGYSGELFF,TGTGCCAGCAGCCCGGACAGGGGTTATTCCGGGGAGCTGTTTTTT
TRBD1,TRBJ1-4,TRBV18,few,CASSPRTGAGEKLFF,TGTGCCAGCTCACCACGGACAGGTGCAGGTGAAAAACTGTTTTTT
.,TRBJ2-7,TRBV9,few,CASSVGRGGYEQYF,TGTGCCAGCAGCGTAGGTAGAGGAGGATACGAGCAGTACTTC
TRBD1,TRBJ2-7,TRBV29-1,few,CSVGGQFGEQYF,TGCAGCGTTGGGGGACAGTTCGGCGAGCAGTACTTC
TRBD1,TRBJ2-7,TRBV29-1,few,CSVESGTGGHYEQYF,TGCAGCGTGGAATCCGGGACAGGGGGCCACTACGAGCAGTACTTC
.,TRBJ1-4,TRBV7-2,.,CASSLMGGDNEKLFF,TGTGCCAGCAGCTTAATGGGGGGTGATAATGAAAAACTGTTTTTT
.,TRBJ2-3,TRBV10-1,few,CASSDRGRDTQYF,TGCGCCAGCAGTGATCGGGGGAGAGATACGCAGTATTTT